A selection of T cell receptor beta chains follows, all from one sample in a study of shared clonotypes between healthy human individuals. Method: immunoSEQ multiplex PCR; TCRdb's copy keeps in-frame clones and lacks some. Of 800,000 to 950,000 clones detected, 90% to 98% appear once; the ten largest clones hold about 0.22%. Sequencing was done on a sample of naive CD8+ T cells sorted from blood. These receptors came from a man aged 25 to 45 in good health. The CDR3 runs from the conserved cysteine through the conserved F or W. D genes are given only for firm matches. Size values are once, few and many counts, or a class for expanded clones, and some rows have none.

d_call: TRBD2
j_call: TRBJ2-5
v_call: TRBV27
clone_size: once
cdr3_aa: CASKKAGGPIAQETQYF
cdr3_nt: TGTGCCAGCAAAAAAGCGGGAGGGCCGATAGCCCAAGAGACCCAGTACTTC

d_call: .
j_call: TRBJ2-2
v_call: TRBV23-1
clone_size: .
cdr3_aa: CASSHAGRKDGELFF
cdr3_nt: TGCGCCAGCAGTCACGCGGGGCGAAAGGACGGGGAGCTGTTTTTT

d_call: TRBD2
j_call: TRBJ2-7
v_call: TRBV11-2
clone_size: .
cdr3_aa: CASSYASGLAGGISYEQYF
cdr3_nt: TGTGCCAGCAGCTATGCCTCGGGACTAGCGGGAGGGATCTCCTACGAGCAGTACTTC

d_call: .
j_call: TRBJ1-1
v_call: TRBV4-3
clone_size: .
cdr3_aa: CASSQGSGWGTEAFF
cdr3_nt: TGCGCCAGCAGCCAAGGATCAGGGTGGGGCACTGAAGCTTTCTTT

d_call: TRBD1
j_call: TRBJ2-7
v_call: TRBV19
clone_size: .
cdr3_aa: CASTPTGGAWEQYF
cdr3_nt: TGTGCCAGTACCCCGACAGGGGGCGCGTGGGAGCAGTACTTC

d_call: .
j_call: TRBJ2-7
v_call: TRBV4-3
clone_size: .
cdr3_aa: CAAGDFNEQYF
cdr3_nt: TGCGCCGCAGGGGATTTTAACGAGCAGTACTTC

d_call: .
j_call: TRBJ1-2
v_call: TRBV29-1
clone_size: .
cdr3_aa: CSVDFVGYHGYTF
cdr3_nt: TGCAGCGTTGATTTTGTAGGGTATCATGGCTACACCTTC

d_call: TRBD2
j_call: TRBJ2-5
v_call: TRBV6-1
clone_size: .
cdr3_aa: CASSEHPSGQETQYF
cdr3_nt: TGTGCCAGCAGTGAACACCCTAGCGGACAAGAGACCCAGTACTTC

d_call: TRBD2
j_call: TRBJ2-1
v_call: TRBV27
clone_size: .
cdr3_aa: CASSFIGTSNEQFF
cdr3_nt: TGTGCCAGCAGTTTTATAGGGACTAGCAATGAGCAGTTCTTC

d_call: .
j_call: TRBJ2-7
v_call: TRBV28
clone_size: .
cdr3_aa: CASSYWTYSSYEQYF
cdr3_nt: TGTGCCAGCAGCTATTGGACATATAGCTCCTACGAGCAGTACTTC

d_call: .
j_call: TRBJ2-7
v_call: TRBV10-1
clone_size: .
cdr3_aa: CASRGRGQAYEQYF
cdr3_nt: TGCGCCAGCCGCGGGCGGGGGCAAGCCTACGAGCAGTACTTC

d_call: TRBD2
j_call: TRBJ2-7
v_call: TRBV5-5
clone_size: .
cdr3_aa: CASSLIAGSSYEQYF
cdr3_nt: TGTGCCAGCAGCTTAATAGCGGGTTCCTCCTACGAGCAGTACTTC

d_call: .
j_call: TRBJ1-4
v_call: TRBV7-9
clone_size: once
cdr3_aa: CASSSYIRQATNEKLFF
cdr3_nt: TGTGCCAGCAGCTCTTATATACGACAAGCAACTAATGAAAAACTGTTTTTT

d_call: .
j_call: TRBJ2-7
v_call: TRBV28
clone_size: .
cdr3_aa: CASSLVSSYEQYF
cdr3_nt: TGTGCCAGCAGTTTAGTTAGCTCCTACGAGCAGTACTTC

d_call: .
j_call: TRBJ2-5
v_call: TRBV4-1
clone_size: .
cdr3_aa: CASSLRDSQETQYF
cdr3_nt: TGCGCCAGCAGCCTCCGGGACTCGCAAGAGACCCAGTACTTC

d_call: TRBD2
j_call: TRBJ2-7
v_call: TRBV28
clone_size: .
cdr3_aa: CASSYQRGSYEQYF
cdr3_nt: TGTGCCAGCAGTTATCAGCGGGGCTCCTACGAGCAGTACTTC

d_call: .
j_call: TRBJ2-5
v_call: TRBV7-7
clone_size: .
cdr3_aa: CASSPRAGSQETQYF
cdr3_nt: TGTGCCAGCAGCCCCCGCGCAGGATCGCAAGAGACCCAGTACTTC

d_call: TRBD1
j_call: TRBJ2-7
v_call: TRBV7-8
clone_size: .
cdr3_aa: CASSQTGAAEQYF
cdr3_nt: TGTGCCAGCAGCCAGACAGGGGCTGCCGAGCAGTACTTC

d_call: TRBD1
j_call: TRBJ2-7
v_call: TRBV19
clone_size: .
cdr3_aa: CASKSAGQGYEQYF
cdr3_nt: TGTGCCAGTAAAAGTGCGGGACAGGGCTACGAGCAGTACTTC

d_call: .
j_call: TRBJ2-5
v_call: TRBV4-1
clone_size: once
cdr3_aa: CASSQRAEETQYF
cdr3_nt: TGCGCCAGCAGCCAGAGGGCCGAGGAGACCCAGTACTTC

d_call: TRBD1
j_call: TRBJ1-2
v_call: TRBV27
clone_size: .
cdr3_aa: CASSGQGGYGYTF
cdr3_nt: TGTGCCAGCAGTGGACAGGGAGGGTATGGCTACACCTTC

d_call: .
j_call: TRBJ2-2
v_call: TRBV11-2
clone_size: .
cdr3_aa: CASSLDYSDTGELFF
cdr3_nt: TGTGCCAGCAGCTTAGACTATTCTGACACCGGGGAGCTGTTTTTT

d_call: .
j_call: TRBJ2-3
v_call: TRBV6-1
clone_size: .
cdr3_aa: CASRAGTDTQYF
cdr3_nt: TGTGCCAGCAGGGCCGGCACAGATACGCAGTATTTT

d_call: .
j_call: TRBJ2-1
v_call: TRBV5-6
clone_size: .
cdr3_aa: CASSSGPYNEQFF
cdr3_nt: TGTGCCAGCAGCTCTGGCCCGTACAATGAGCAGTTCTTC

d_call: .
j_call: TRBJ2-1
v_call: TRBV27
clone_size: .
cdr3_aa: CASSLSGSEQFF
cdr3_nt: TGTGCCAGCAGTTTATCCGGGAGTGAGCAGTTCTTC

d_call: TRBD2
j_call: TRBJ2-7
v_call: TRBV27
clone_size: .
cdr3_aa: CASSSLAGVYEQYF
cdr3_nt: TGTGCCAGCAGTTCCCTAGCGGGAGTATACGAGCAGTACTTC

d_call: .
j_call: TRBJ2-5
v_call: TRBV27
clone_size: .
cdr3_aa: CASSLLAAETQYF
cdr3_nt: TGTGCCAGCAGTCTACTAGCTGCGGAGACCCAGTACTTC

d_call: TRBD1
j_call: TRBJ2-7
v_call: TRBV7-9
clone_size: .
cdr3_aa: CASSLLDRGSEQYF
cdr3_nt: TGTGCCAGCAGCTTATTGGACAGGGGATCGGAGCAGTACTTC

d_call: .
j_call: TRBJ1-1
v_call: TRBV6-5
clone_size: .
cdr3_aa: CASSYGESTEAFF
cdr3_nt: TGTGCCAGCAGTTACGGGGAGAGCACTGAAGCTTTCTTT

d_call: TRBD2
j_call: TRBJ2-2
v_call: TRBV29-1
clone_size: .
cdr3_aa: CSVVDGRRAGELFF
cdr3_nt: TGCAGCGTTGTGGACGGGAGGAGGGCCGGGGAGCTGTTTTTT

d_call: .
j_call: TRBJ1-5
v_call: TRBV9
clone_size: few
cdr3_aa: CASSVGDGSQPQHF
cdr3_nt: TGTGCCAGCAGCGTAGGGGACGGCAGTCAGCCCCAGCATTTT

d_call: .
j_call: TRBJ1-1
v_call: TRBV27
clone_size: .
cdr3_aa: CASSFTGSPLNTEAFF
cdr3_nt: TGTGCCAGCAGTTTTACGGGGTCCCCCTTGAACACTGAAGCTTTCTTT

d_call: .
j_call: TRBJ2-7
v_call: TRBV27
clone_size: .
cdr3_aa: CASSLSSAGEQYF
cdr3_nt: TGTGCCAGCAGTTTATCGTCAGCGGGTGAGCAGTACTTC

d_call: .
j_call: TRBJ2-7
v_call: TRBV5-1
clone_size: .
cdr3_aa: CASSLAGDGGYEQYF
cdr3_nt: TGCGCCAGCAGCTTGGCTGGAGACGGGGGCTACGAGCAGTACTTC

d_call: TRBD2
j_call: TRBJ2-1
v_call: TRBV11-2
clone_size: .
cdr3_aa: CASSSIQPGTSGSYSEQFF
cdr3_nt: TGTGCCAGCAGCTCTATTCAACCCGGGACTAGCGGGAGTTATAGTGAGCAGTTCTTC

d_call: .
j_call: TRBJ2-7
v_call: TRBV11-2
clone_size: .
cdr3_aa: CASSPSLWEQYF
cdr3_nt: TGTGCCAGCAGCCCATCTCTCTGGGAGCAGTACTTC

d_call: .
j_call: TRBJ2-5
v_call: TRBV4-3
clone_size: .
cdr3_aa: CASSQEWVQETQYF
cdr3_nt: TGCGCCAGCAGCCAAGAATGGGTACAGGAGACCCAGTACTTC